This T cell receptor (beta chain) was sequenced during a study of PD-1 blockade in classical Hodgkin lymphoma. Data came from immunoSEQ multiplex PCR; TCRdb stores just in-frame clones and leaves some out. The sample consists of tens of thousands of clones, around 90% of them appearing once. The CDR3 covers 12 residues. The V end was cut by 2 bases, the J end by 5 bases, with 6 bases between. CDR1 and CDR2 from the germline V gene are KGHSH and LQKENI. The sample's time point: cycle 4 day 1 (C4D1), after less than seven weeks of nivolumab. Patients all relapsed after autologous stem cell transplantation, and there was variation in brentuximab vedotin exposure.

The TCR originated in a human donor with classical Hodgkin lymphoma. Here the sequenced sample was peripheral blood mononuclear cells (PBMCs), taken before the fourth cycle of nivolumab. This chain joins TRBV18 and TRBJ2-5, with a possible D match to TRBD1 (6 bases). In DNA, the CDR3 is TGTGCCAGCTCACCAAGGGGGGAGACCCAGTACTTC. Protein product: CASSPRGETQYF.